These 7 T cell receptor beta chains originate from one sample sequenced in a study of shared clonotypes between healthy human individuals. Sequenced by immunoSEQ multiplex PCR; TCRdb stores in-frame clones only, minus some. Among over a million clones listed, approximately 97% were seen once. The specimen was naive CD4+ T cells sorted from blood. As for subset: CD45RA+ positively selected. These receptors all come from a man aged 30-40 years in good health.

In regard to this clone: Mismatch with germline at one junction end may stem from a read error. This sequence joins TRBV5-6 and TRBJ2-1; 8 bases are shared with TRBD1. The V gene's germline CDR1 is SGHDT and CDR2 YYEEEE. There are 12 residues in the CDR3. The CDR3 nucleotides are TGTGCCACCAGCCGGGGACAGGTTGAGCAGTTCTTC. This encodes CATSRGQVEQFF.

J is TRBJ1-3 and V is TRBV6-5, with D possibly matching TRBD1 (5 bases). CDR1 MNHEY and CDR2 SVGAGI come from the germline V gene. V was shortened by 6 bases and J by 0 bases, with 12 bases between the two germline ends. This CDR3 is built from 15 residues. CDR3 region: CASRKTGLSGNTIYF. Written as DNA, the CDR3 is TGTGCCAGCAGAAAAACGGGGCTCTCTGGAAACACCATATATTTT.

The rearrangement joins TRBV10-1 to TRBJ2-7; TRBD2 aligns across 8 bases. Germline-derived CDR1 and CDR2 are WNHNN and SYGVQD (reference sequence). With 7 bases clipped from V and 3 bases from J, the junction kept 8 bases outside the gene matches. The CDR3 runs 14 residues. CDR3 sequence (DNA): TGCGCCAGCAAGGGCCAGCGGGAGTGCTACGAGCAGTACTTC. It is translated as CASKGQRECYEQYF.

The V gene is TRBV2, the J gene TRBJ2-5; D is unresolved. This CDR3 comprises 13 residues. Trimming took 4 bases from V and 8 from J, leaving 14 bases between them. Per germline, CDR1 SNHLY and CDR2 FYNNEI. CDR3 nucleotides: TGTGCCAGCAGTGTTGGGCCCCGCGGAACCCAGTACTTC. This codes for CASSVGPRGTQYF. The full variable domain, in which reference TRBV2 and TRBJ2-5 provide the parts outside the CDR3, is EPEVTQTPSHQVTQMGQEVILRCVPISNHLYFYWYRQILGQKVEFLVSFYNNEISEKSEIFDDQFSVERPDGSNFTLKIRSTKLEDSAMYFCASSVGPRGTQYFGPGTRLLVL.

This rearrangement joins TRBV6-5 to TRBJ2-1; D might be TRBD2 (6 bases). The CDR3 extends over 15 amino acids. The V and J ends lost 1 base and 2 bases respectively, with 9 bases between them. Germline lookup yields CDR1 MNHEY and CDR2 SVGAGI. CDR3 residues: CASSYWPGAYNEQFF. DNA of the CDR3: TGTGCCAGCAGTTACTGGCCGGGAGCCTACAATGAGCAGTTCTTC.

The chain has TRBV28 and TRBJ2-7; 8 positions match TRBD2. CDR3 length: 14 residues. From germline, CDR1 is MDHEN and CDR2 SYDVKM. Unmatched junction bases numbered 14, after V lost 9 bases and J lost 7 bases. Here the CDR3 DNA reads TGTGCCAGTCGGGTGAGCGGGAGCTCAAAGGAGCAGTACTTC. Translation: CASRVSGSSKEQYF.

This chain links TRBV5-1 with TRBJ2-2; 8 nucleotides line up with TRBD2. Per the germline V gene, CDR1 is SGHRS and CDR2 is YFSETQ. J was trimmed by 4 bases and V by 0 bases; bases with no gene match: 8. The CDR3 is 17 amino acids. This chain's CDR3 is CASSLAQLAVITGELFF. CDR3 DNA: TGCGCCAGCAGCTTGGCCCAACTAGCGGTTATCACCGGGGAGCTGTTTTTT. The full variable domain, rest sourced from reference TRBV5-1 and TRBJ2-2, is KAGVTQTPRYLIKTRGQQVTLSCSPISGHRSVSWYQQTPGQGLQFLFEYFSETQRNKGNFPGRFSGRQFSNSRSEMNVSTLELGDSALYLCASSLAQLAVITGELFFGEGSRLTVL.